This T cell receptor beta chain was identified in a study of blood T cell repertoires in COVID-19. The overall study: Sites in the United States, Italy and Spain provided acute and convalescent COVID-19 samples. T cells, B-cell-depleted T cells, or PBMCs supplied cDNA or gDNA.

Produced via immunoSEQ multiplex PCR; TCRdb's table is partial and in-frame only. The data hold roughly 330,000 clones, with roughly 90% observed a single time. This receptor was taken from a man aged 25-45 years with COVID-19, enrolled during active disease. The sample taken for sequencing was peripheral blood.

The CDR3 protein is CASSLRVIRTSGWETQYF. For the CDR3, the DNA is TGTGCCAGCAGCTTGAGGGTTATCCGGACTAGCGGTTGGGAGACCCAGTACTTC. V gene TRBV5-4 combines with J gene TRBJ2-5, with 10 bases fitting TRBD2. Germline V gene lookup returns CDR1 SGHNT and CDR2 YYREEE (reference sequence). The CDR3 covers 18 residues. Trimming took 1 base from V and 5 from J; bases not matched to a gene: 14.